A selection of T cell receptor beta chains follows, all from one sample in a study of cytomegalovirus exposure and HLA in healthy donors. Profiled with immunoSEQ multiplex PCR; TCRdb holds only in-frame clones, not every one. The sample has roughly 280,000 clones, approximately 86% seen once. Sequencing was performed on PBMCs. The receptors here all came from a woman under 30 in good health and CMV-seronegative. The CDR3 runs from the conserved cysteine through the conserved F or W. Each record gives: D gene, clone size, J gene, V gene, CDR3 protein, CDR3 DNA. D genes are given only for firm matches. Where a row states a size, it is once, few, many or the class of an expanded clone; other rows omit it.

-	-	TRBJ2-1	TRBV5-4	CASSLKGEGVEQFF	TGTGCCAGCAGCTTGAAAGGGGAGGGGGTTGAGCAGTTCTTC
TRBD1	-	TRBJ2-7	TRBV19	CASSISGTAYEQYF	TGTGCCAGTAGTATCTCAGGGACAGCCTACGAGCAGTACTTC
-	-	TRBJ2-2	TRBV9	CASSSRGRVAAPSRTGELFF	TGTGCCAGCAGCTCACGAGGCAGGGTAGCGGCCCCTAGTCGGACCGGGGAGCTGTTTTTT
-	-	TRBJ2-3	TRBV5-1	CASSWEHSTDTQYF	TGCGCCAGCAGCTGGGAGCATAGCACAGATACGCAGTATTTT
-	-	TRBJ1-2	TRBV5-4	CASSDPPGANYGYTF	TGTGCCAGCAGCGACCCGCCGGGGGCTAACTATGGCTACACCTTC
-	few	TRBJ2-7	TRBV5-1	CASSLQYEQYF	TGCGCCAGCAGCTTGCAGTACGAGCAGTACTTC
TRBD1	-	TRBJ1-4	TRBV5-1	CASSQQGGSNEKLFF	TGCGCCAGCAGCCAGCAGGGGGGCTCTAATGAAAAACTGTTTTTT
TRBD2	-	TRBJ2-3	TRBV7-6	CATEREQSTDTQYF	TGTGCCACCGAGCGGGAGCAGTCCACAGATACGCAGTATTTT
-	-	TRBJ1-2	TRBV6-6	CASSYSRAEVNYGYTF	TGTGCCAGCAGTTACTCGCGGGCAGAAGTTAACTATGGCTACACCTTC
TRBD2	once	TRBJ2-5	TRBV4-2	CASSQTSGGETQYF	TGTGCCAGCAGCCAGACTAGCGGGGGGGAGACCCAGTACTTC
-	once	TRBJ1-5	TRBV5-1	CASSFAPQGQPQHF	TGCGCCAGCAGCTTTGCTCCCCAGGGGCAGCCCCAGCATTTT
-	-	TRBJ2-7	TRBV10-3	CAISPGTGGYEQYF	TGTGCCATCAGTCCCGGGACCGGAGGGTACGAGCAGTACTTC